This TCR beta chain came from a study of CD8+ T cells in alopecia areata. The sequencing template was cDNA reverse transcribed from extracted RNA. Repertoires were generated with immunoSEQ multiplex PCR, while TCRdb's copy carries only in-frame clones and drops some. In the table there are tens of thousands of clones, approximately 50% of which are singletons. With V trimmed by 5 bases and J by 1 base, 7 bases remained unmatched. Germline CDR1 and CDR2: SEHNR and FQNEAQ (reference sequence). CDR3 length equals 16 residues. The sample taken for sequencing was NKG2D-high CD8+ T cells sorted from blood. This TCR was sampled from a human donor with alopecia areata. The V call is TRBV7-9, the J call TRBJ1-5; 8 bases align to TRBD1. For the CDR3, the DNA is TGTGCCAGCAGCGGACAGGGTCAGGGAAGCAATCAGCCCCAGCATTTT. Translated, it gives CASSGQGQGSNQPQHF. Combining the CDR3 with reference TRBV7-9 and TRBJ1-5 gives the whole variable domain DTGVSQNPRHKITKRGQNVTFRCDPISEHNRLYWYRQTLGQGPEFLTYFQNEAQLEKSRLLSDRFSAERPKGSFSTLEIQRTEQGDSAMYLCASSGQGQGSNQPQHFGDGTRLSIL.